Detailed here is one T cell receptor (beta chain). The V gene's germline CDR1 is SGHRS and CDR2 YFSETQ. This CDR3 spans 13 amino acids. With 3 bases removed from V and 5 bases from J, the gap between germline ends came to 11 bases. Original processing notes: Reference gene primer amplification gave estimated nucleated cell counts. Sequencing was performed with immunoSEQ multiplex PCR; in TCRdb, only in-frame clones are kept and a portion is missing. V and J calls and clone size follow that table, whereas D and trimming were derived from the DNA. Of roughly 240,000 clones in the sample, about 90% were seen once. The sample is drawn from a study of blood T cell repertoires in COVID-19. Study summary: T cells, B-cell-depleted T cells, or PBMCs supplied cDNA or gDNA.

Membership in each cohort depended on participant-reported clinical history. Up to 2 weeks before entering the study, exposed participants had met a COVID-19 case. The chain joins TRBV5-1 to TRBJ2-5; tentative D call: TRBD2 (6 bases). This receptor was obtained from a man aged 50 to 59 who had been exposed to COVID-19. Material for sequencing was PBMCs or T cells enriched from blood (not recorded which). The CDR3 region has the DNA TGCGCCAGCAGCTCGGACTACTACGAGACCCAGTACTTC. It is translated as CASSSDYYETQYF.